The 17 T cell receptor beta chains given below trace back to one sample, sequenced in a study of human T cells and chemical hapten exposure. TCRdb re-analysed the RACE reads in MiXCR, keeping a single row per CDR3 protein. The table includes approximately 79,000 distinct CDR3 sequences, roughly 8.7% detected once. Described time point: healthy volunteer bleed at 6 weeks. The template was total RNA from unfractionated whole blood. Source material: whole blood. These TCRs come from a male donor in good health. Some clones in this sample may be carry-over from other donors' samples.

CDR3: CASSLEGAGTDTQYF. As DNA, the CDR3 is TGCGCCAGCAGCTTGGAGGGGGCCGGTACAGATACGCAGTATTTT. V gene TRBV5-1 combines with J gene TRBJ2-3; 7 bases align to TRBD1. The length of the CDR3 is 15 residues. Germline CDR1 is SGHRS and CDR2 is YFSETQ. Trimming took 0 bases from V and 3 from J; bases not matched to a gene: 4.

This clonotype was seen only a few times. This sequence joins TRBV6-5 and TRBJ1-2; TRBD1 is a possible D gene (6 bases). V shed 6 bases and J shed 3 bases, with 11 bases lying between them. The CDR3 has 13 residues. Germline V gene data show CDR1 as MNHEY and CDR2 as SVGAGI. This CDR3 is CASRPGQHYGYTF. The CDR3 DNA reads TGTGCCAGCAGACCTGGACAGCACTATGGCTACACCTTC.

V and J are TRBV6-5 and TRBJ1-2, with D hard to call. Germline CDR1 is MNHEY and CDR2 is SVGAGI. Between the trimmed V and J ends, which lost 0 bases and 4 bases, there was a span of 9 bases. The CDR3 length is 14 residues. CDR3: CASSYSPQVYGYTF. DNA of the CDR3: TGTGCCAGCAGTTACTCCCCCCAGGTCTATGGCTACACCTTC.

The rearrangement joins TRBV25-1 to TRBJ1-2; D remains unclear. The CDR3 length is 11 residues. Germline V gives CDR1 MGHDK, CDR2 SYGVNS. Trimming took off 2 bases at V and 8 bases at J, with 6 bases between the two ends. The CDR3 nucleotides are TGTGCCAGCAGTGAAGGGATCGGCTACACCTTC. This sequence encodes CASSEGIGYTF.

The chain recombines TRBV7-6 with TRBJ2-3; unclear D gene. This CDR3 spans 14 amino acids. Germline values: CDR1 SGHVS, CDR2 FNYEAQ. V lost 1 base, J lost 6 bases, and 11 bases lay in between. The CDR3 region has the DNA TGTGCCAGCAGCTTAGGGGGTAAGAGGGATACGCAGTATTTT. This sequence encodes CASSLGGKRDTQYF.

This clonotype was seen a handful of times. J is TRBJ1-1 and V is TRBV6-4; weak D call: TRBD1 (5 bases). Trimming stripped 2 bases from V and 4 bases from J, with 8 bases between. The germline V gene has CDR1 MRHNA and CDR2 SNTAGT. This CDR3 spans 13 amino acids. The CDR3 region has the DNA TGTGCCAGCAGTGACGGGACTGGCACTGAAGCTTTCTTT. This encodes CASSDGTGTEAFF.

This clonotype was counted many times. The chain links TRBV12-3 or TRBV12-4 to TRBJ2-7, with TRBD1 matching over 12 bases. V dropped 5 bases and J dropped 6; count of bases not matched to a gene: 8. The length of the CDR3 is 15 residues. The CDR3 nucleotides read TGTGCCAGCAGTACCCGGGACAGGGGGCTTAGCGAGCAGTACTTC. It is translated as CASSTRDRGLSEQYF.

This clonotype has a count of ten or more. This chain links TRBV5-1 with TRBJ2-3; TRBD1 or TRBD2 may be the D gene (5 bases each). With 0 bases removed from V and 1 base from J, the gap between germline ends came to 9 bases. The CDR3 runs 15 residues. Germline assignment: CDR1 SGHRS and CDR2 YFSETQ. CDR3 coding DNA: TGCGCCAGCAGCTTGGAAGGGACCCGCACAGATACGCAGTATTTT. This gives the protein CASSLEGTRTDTQYF.

Only a few counts were recorded for this clonotype. The chain has TRBV5-1 and TRBJ2-5; possible D gene TRBD2, 5 bases. This CDR3 region has 17 residues. Germline CDR1 reads SGHRS; CDR2 reads YFSETQ. The ends were cut back, 7 bases at V and 1 base at J, with 23 bases in the middle. The CDR3 nucleotides read TGCGCCAGCCGAGGGAGCTTGGATGCCTGGTTCCAAGAGACCCAGTACTTC. As protein: CASRGSLDAWFQETQYF.

This chain uses TRBV29-1 with TRBJ2-1; 16 bases match TRBD2. There are 16 residues in the CDR3. V shed 7 bases, J shed 5 bases, and the junction held 8 bases outside the gene matches. CDR1 is SQVTM and CDR2 is ANQGSEA in the germline V gene. This chain's CDR3 is CSGAGTSGRGDNEQFF. CDR3 nucleotides: TGCAGCGGTGCCGGGACTAGCGGGAGGGGCGACAATGAGCAGTTCTTC.

This clonotype was observed many times. The chain couples TRBV20-1 to TRBJ2-2; D is possibly TRBD1 or TRBD2 (5 bases each). CDR1 is DFQATT, CDR2 SNEGSKA, per germline (reference sequence). This CDR3 is 12 amino acids long. The V end was cut by 6 bases, the J end by 3 bases, with 8 bases between. In nucleotides, the CDR3 is TGCAGTGCCGGGACCCACACCGGGGAGCTGTTTTTT. It is translated as CSAGTHTGELFF.

The chain couples TRBV5-1 to TRBJ2-7, with a tentative D call TRBD1 (5 bases). V was trimmed by 4 bases and J by 1 base, leaving 12 bases between them. The CDR3 is 14 amino acids. Germline CDR1 and CDR2: SGHRS and YFSETQ. The CDR3 sequence is CASSPRQSSYEQYF. Written as DNA, the CDR3 is TGCGCCAGCAGCCCTAGACAGTCTTCCTACGAGCAGTACTTC.

This clonotype appeared many times. The chain uses TRBV29-1 and TRBJ2-5, with 7 nucleotides matching TRBD1. The germline V gene has CDR1 SQVTM and CDR2 ANQGSEA. V dropped 4 bases and J dropped 0; count of bases not matched to a gene: 8. The CDR3 length is 15 residues. The CDR3 bases are TGCAGCGTTGTTGGACAGGATGGGTACCAAGAGACCCAGTACTTC. Translation gives CSVVGQDGYQETQYF.

This clonotype was seen a few times. The V call is TRBV18, the J call TRBJ1-5; perhaps TRBD1 as D (5 bases). The CDR3 loop spans 17 amino acids. The V end lost 3 bases, the J end lost 0 bases, and 15 bases lay between the germline ends. Looked up from germline, CDR1 is KGHSH and CDR2 is LQKENI. The CDR3 here is CASSPLPQGNSNQPQHF. In nucleotides, the CDR3 is TGTGCCAGCTCACCTTTGCCGCAGGGTAATAGCAATCAGCCCCAGCATTTT.

This clonotype was seen a handful of times. The gene calls are TRBV7-2 and TRBJ2-1; D is uncertain. The length of the CDR3 is 13 residues. Germline V lookup: CDR1 SGHTA, CDR2 FQGNSA. V lost 1 base, J lost 7 bases, and 8 bases lay in between. The CDR3 region has the DNA TGTGCCAGCAGCTTAGATGAAGGGAATGAGCAGTTCTTC. This encodes CASSLDEGNEQFF.

The rearrangement uses TRBV27 and TRBJ1-1; no definite D call. Germline V lookup: CDR1 MNHEY, CDR2 SMNVEV (reference sequence). Trimming shortened V by 4 bases and J by 4 bases, and 7 bases separated the two germline ends. The CDR3 length is 12 residues. The CDR3 loop reads CASSSLATEAFF. CDR3 DNA sequence: TGTGCCAGCAGTTCCCTGGCCACTGAAGCTTTCTTT.

The V call is TRBV5-1, the J call TRBJ2-7; D is possibly TRBD1 (6 bases). The CDR3 extends over 13 amino acids. Trimming left V 7 bases short and J 2 bases short, with 13 bases between. Germline V lookup: CDR1 SGHRS, CDR2 YFSETQ. The CDR3 sequence is CASHGDTPYEQYF. CDR3 coding DNA: TGCGCCAGCCACGGGGACACGCCCTACGAGCAGTACTTC.